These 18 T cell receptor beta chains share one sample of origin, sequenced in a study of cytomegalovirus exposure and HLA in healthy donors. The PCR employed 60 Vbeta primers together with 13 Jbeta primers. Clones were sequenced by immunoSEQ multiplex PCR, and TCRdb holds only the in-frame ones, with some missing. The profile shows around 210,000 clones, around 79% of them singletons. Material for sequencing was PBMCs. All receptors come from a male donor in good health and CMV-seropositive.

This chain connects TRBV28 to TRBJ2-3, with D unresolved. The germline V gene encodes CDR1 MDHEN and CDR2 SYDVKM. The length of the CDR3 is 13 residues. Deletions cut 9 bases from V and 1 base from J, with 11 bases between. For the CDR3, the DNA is TGTGCCAGTTTTTTGGCGGGCACAGATACGCAGTATTTT. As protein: CASFLAGTDTQYF.

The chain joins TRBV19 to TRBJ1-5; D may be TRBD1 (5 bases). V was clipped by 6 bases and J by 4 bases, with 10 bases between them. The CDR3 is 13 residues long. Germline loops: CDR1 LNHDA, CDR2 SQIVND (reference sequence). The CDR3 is CASRNGGNQPQHF. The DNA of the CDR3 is TGTGCCAGTAGGAACGGGGGGAATCAGCCCCAGCATTTT.

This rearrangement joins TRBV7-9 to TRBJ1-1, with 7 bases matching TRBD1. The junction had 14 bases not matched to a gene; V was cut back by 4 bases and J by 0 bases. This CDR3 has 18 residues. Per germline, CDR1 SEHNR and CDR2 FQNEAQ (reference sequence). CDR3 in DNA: TGTGCCAGCAGCTCACCCGCGAGACAGGGTCGCGTGAACACTGAAGCTTTCTTT. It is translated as CASSSPARQGRVNTEAFF.

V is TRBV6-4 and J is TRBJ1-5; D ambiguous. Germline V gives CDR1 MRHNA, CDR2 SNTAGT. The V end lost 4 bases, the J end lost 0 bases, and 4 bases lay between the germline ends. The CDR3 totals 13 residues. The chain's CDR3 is CASSATSNQPQHF. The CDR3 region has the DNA TGTGCCAGCAGTGCTACTAGCAATCAGCCCCAGCATTTT.

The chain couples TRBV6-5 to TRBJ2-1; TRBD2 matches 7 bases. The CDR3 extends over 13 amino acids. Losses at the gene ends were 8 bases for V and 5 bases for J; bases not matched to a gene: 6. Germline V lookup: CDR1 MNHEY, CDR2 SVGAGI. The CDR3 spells CASGPGLNNEQFF. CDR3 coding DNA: TGTGCCAGCGGCCCGGGACTAAACAATGAGCAGTTCTTC.

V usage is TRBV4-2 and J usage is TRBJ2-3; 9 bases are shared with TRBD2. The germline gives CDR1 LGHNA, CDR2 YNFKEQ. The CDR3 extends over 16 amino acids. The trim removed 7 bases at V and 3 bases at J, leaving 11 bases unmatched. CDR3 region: CASNGGRSGGTDTQYF. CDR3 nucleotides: TGTGCCAGCAACGGTGGTCGGAGCGGGGGGACAGATACGCAGTATTTT.

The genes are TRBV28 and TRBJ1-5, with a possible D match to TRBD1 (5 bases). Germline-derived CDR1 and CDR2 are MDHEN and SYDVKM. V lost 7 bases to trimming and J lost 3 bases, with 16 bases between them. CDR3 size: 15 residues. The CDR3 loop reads CASKREGRYNQPQHF. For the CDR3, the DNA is TGTGCCAGCAAAAGAGAGGGGAGGTACAATCAGCCCCAGCATTTT.

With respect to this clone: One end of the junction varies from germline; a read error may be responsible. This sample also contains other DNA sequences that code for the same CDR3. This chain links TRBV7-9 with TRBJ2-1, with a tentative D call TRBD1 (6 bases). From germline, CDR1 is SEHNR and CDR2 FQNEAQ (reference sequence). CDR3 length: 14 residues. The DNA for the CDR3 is TGTGCCGACCCCTACAGGGAAGCCTATAATGAGCAGTTCTTC. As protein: CADPYREAYNEQFF.

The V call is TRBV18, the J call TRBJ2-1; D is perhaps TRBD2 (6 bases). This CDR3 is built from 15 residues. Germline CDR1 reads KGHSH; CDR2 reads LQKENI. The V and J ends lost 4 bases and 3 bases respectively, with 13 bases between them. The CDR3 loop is CASSQLAENYNEQFF. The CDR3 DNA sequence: TGTGCCAGCTCACAGTTAGCGGAAAACTACAATGAGCAGTTCTTC.

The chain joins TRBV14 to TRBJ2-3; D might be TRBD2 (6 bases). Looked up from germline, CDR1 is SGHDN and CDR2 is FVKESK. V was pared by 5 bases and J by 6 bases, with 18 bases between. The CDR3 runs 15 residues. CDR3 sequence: CASSSRIGGGDTQYF. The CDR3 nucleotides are TGTGCCAGCAGCTCCCGTATCGGGGGAGGCGATACGCAGTATTTT.

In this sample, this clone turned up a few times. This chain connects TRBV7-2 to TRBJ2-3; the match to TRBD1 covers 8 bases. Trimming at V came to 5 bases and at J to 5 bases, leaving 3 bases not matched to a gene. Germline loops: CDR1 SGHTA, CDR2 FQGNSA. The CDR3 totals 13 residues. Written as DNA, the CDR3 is TGTGCCAGCAGCACTACAGGGGGAGATACGCAGTATTTT. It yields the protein CASSTTGGDTQYF.

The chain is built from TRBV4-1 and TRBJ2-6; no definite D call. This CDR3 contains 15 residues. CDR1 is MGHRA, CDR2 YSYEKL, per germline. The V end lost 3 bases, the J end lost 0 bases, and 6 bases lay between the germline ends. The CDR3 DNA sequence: TGCGCCAGCAGCCAGTCAGTCTCTGGGGCCAACGTCCTGACTTTC. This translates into CASSQSVSGANVLTF.

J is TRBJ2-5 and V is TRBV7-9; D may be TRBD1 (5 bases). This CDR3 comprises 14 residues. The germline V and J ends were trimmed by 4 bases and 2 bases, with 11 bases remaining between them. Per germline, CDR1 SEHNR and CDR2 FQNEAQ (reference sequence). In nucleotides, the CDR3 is TGTGCCAGCAGCTCAGGGTCACGACAAGAGACCCAGTACTTC. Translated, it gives CASSSGSRQETQYF.

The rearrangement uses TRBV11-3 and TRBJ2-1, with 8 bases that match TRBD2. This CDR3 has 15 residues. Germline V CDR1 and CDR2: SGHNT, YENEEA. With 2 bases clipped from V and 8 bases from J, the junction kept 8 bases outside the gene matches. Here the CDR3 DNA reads TGTGCCAGCAGCTTAATGACAGCGGGAGTCCATGAGCAGTTCTTC. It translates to CASSLMTAGVHEQFF.

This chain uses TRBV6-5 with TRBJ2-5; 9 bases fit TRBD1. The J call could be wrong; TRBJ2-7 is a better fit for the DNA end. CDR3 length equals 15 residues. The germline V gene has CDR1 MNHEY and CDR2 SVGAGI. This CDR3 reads CASSYIPGQGYEQYF. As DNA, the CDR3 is TGTGCCAGCAGTTACATACCGGGACAGGGATACGAGCAGTACTTC.

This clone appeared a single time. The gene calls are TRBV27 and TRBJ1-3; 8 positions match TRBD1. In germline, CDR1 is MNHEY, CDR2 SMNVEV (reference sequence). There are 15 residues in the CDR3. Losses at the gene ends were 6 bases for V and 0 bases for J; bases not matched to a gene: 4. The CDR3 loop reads CASRRTGSSGNTIYF. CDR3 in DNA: TGTGCCAGCAGGCGGACAGGGAGCTCTGGAAACACCATATATTTT.

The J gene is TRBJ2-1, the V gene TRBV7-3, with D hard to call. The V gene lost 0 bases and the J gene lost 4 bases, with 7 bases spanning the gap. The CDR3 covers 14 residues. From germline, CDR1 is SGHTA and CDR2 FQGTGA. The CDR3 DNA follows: TGTGCCAGCAGCTTAACGCACGGGTACAATGAGCAGTTCTTC. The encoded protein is CASSLTHGYNEQFF.

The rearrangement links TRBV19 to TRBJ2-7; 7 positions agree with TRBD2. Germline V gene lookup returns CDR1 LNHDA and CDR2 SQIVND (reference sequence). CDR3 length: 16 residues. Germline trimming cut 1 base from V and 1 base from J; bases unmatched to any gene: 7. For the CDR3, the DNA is TGTGCCAGTAGTATAGGAGGACTAGTGGGTTCCTACGAGCAGTACTTC. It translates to CASSIGGLVGSYEQYF. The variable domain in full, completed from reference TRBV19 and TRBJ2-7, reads DGGITQSPKYLFRKEGQNVTLSCEQNLNHDAMYWYRQDPGQGLRLIYYSQIVNDFQKGDIAEGYSVSREKKESFPLTVTSAQKNPTAFYLCASSIGGLVGSYEQYFGPGTRLTVT.